What follows are 2 T cell receptor beta chains derived from one specimen sequenced in a study of OX40 agonist ivuxolimab in advanced cancers. TCRdb's copy holds only in-frame clones and misses some; the assay was immunoSEQ multiplex PCR. The table shows around 130,000 clones, with 90% to 95% occurring only once. The sample consisted of CD4+ or CD8+ T cells sorted from blood, taken in a trial of the OX40 agonist ivuxolimab. The receptors originated from an adult with an advanced solid tumor such as melanoma, head and neck, liver or kidney cancer.

The V gene is TRBV19, the J gene TRBJ2-1, with TRBD1 matching over 8 bases. The CDR3 consists of 15 residues. Germline CDR1 LNHDA, CDR2 SQIVND (reference sequence). Trimming took 3 bases from V and 8 from J; bases not matched to a gene: 9. The CDR3 region has the DNA TGTGCCAGTAGTATGGGGACAGGAGCCGGCGATGAGCAGTTCTTC. Translation gives CASSMGTGAGDEQFF.

This clone appeared once. The chain joins TRBV7-9 to TRBJ2-2, with 7 bases aligning to TRBD1. Trimming cost V 3 bases and J 4 bases; bases outside gene matches: 8. The germline V gene encodes CDR1 SEHNR and CDR2 FQNEAQ (reference sequence). This CDR3 is built from 16 residues. In DNA form, the CDR3 reads TGTGCCAGCAGCTTTGGTAGGACAGGTATCACCGGGGAGCTGTTTTTT. Translation: CASSFGRTGITGELFF.